The T cell receptor (beta chain) described here comes from a study of regulatory dendritic cells for organ transplantation. Study results and caveats: Among resting subsets, memory CD8+ cells contained the most alloreactive clonotypes.

CDR3 length: 12 amino acids. V gave up 1 base and J gave up 13 bases, with 13 bases separating them. Germline assignment: CDR1 LNHDA and CDR2 SQIVND (reference sequence). This clone was detected a few times. Its antigen is as yet unknown. Produced via immunoSEQ multiplex PCR; TCRdb's table is partial and in-frame only. The data contain under 50,000 clones, around nine tenths of them singletons. Sequencing input: naive CD8+ T cells from blood. Noted subset: CD45RA+ naive T cells. The chain employs TRBV19 and TRBJ1-2; D gene unclear. The sequence was collected from a human donor in good health. CDR3 protein: CASSIVGQGFTF. CDR3 in DNA: TGTGCCAGTAGTATAGTTGGCCAAGGGTTCACCTTC.